This TCR beta chain stems from a study of blood T cells in healthy people across ages. From germline, CDR1 is SQVTM and CDR2 ANQGSEA. The CDR3 is 12 amino acids. V dropped 7 bases and J dropped 0 bases, with 10 bases sitting between them. Using a J-beta primer mix together with a sample-barcoded 5' primer, a second PCR was run for roughly 6 to 12 cycles. TCRdb reprocessed the 5' RACE reads via MiXCR and lists one record per CDR3 protein. Here the sample spans 980,000 or so distinct CDR3 sequences, 40% to 60% being singletons. The gene calls are TRBV29-1 and TRBJ2-7; D may be TRBD2 (6 bases). This TCR derives from a man between 25 and 39 years old in good health. Material for sequencing was blood. For the CDR3, the DNA is TGCAGCGGGGGGGACCCCTCCTACGAGCAGTACTTC. Residues: CSGGDPSYEQYF.